The 8 T cell receptor beta chains below come from one sample, sequenced in a study of T cells in Graves' hyperthyroidism and ophthalmopathy (dated by TCRdb to between 2017 and 2020). Library method: multiplex PCR. The listed sequencing device is Illumina HiSeq 2000. The TCR beta CDR3 regions were amplified from the RNA transcripts. A first-round RT-PCR of the TCR CDR3 used the HTBI primer set with the Qiagen OneStep RT-PCR kit. TCRdb reprocessed the public reads (quality trimming at Q25 with fastp, clone calling with MiXCR) and kept in-frame beta chains. Every CDR3 protein is listed once, alongside the most common genes and DNA of its rows. Counted in this sample were about 340,000 distinct CDR3 sequences; over 15% of them appeared once. The ten largest clones represent approximately 54% of the sample. The specimen sequenced was blood. The receptors shown here come from a woman aged 45-65 years with Graves' hyperthyroidism.

Points on this clonotype: This may be a read error, as it is one base from a much larger clone. V and J are TRBV5-1 and TRBJ1-1; D is undetermined. The CDR3 covers 12 residues. Per germline, CDR1 SGHRS and CDR2 YFSETQ. CDR3 sequence: CAGSPSGVGAFF. CDR3 in DNA: TGCGCCGGCAGCCCGTCCGGCGTGGGGGCTTTCTTT.

Many counts were recorded for this clonotype. The V and J genes are TRBV6-1 and TRBJ1-5; D remains ambiguous. This CDR3 spans 13 amino acids. Between the trimmed V and J ends, which lost 8 bases and 6 bases, there was a span of 14 bases. Germline V gene sequence: CDR1 MNHNS, CDR2 SASEGT. The CDR3 DNA reads TGTGCCAGCTATGGCCTTAGAGGTCAGCCCCAGCATTTT. As protein: CASYGLRGQPQHF.

This chain uses TRBV6-6 with TRBJ1-5; D unresolved. CDR3 length equals 14 residues. The V gene's germline CDR1 is MNHNY and CDR2 SVGAGI (reference sequence). Deletions cut 1 base from V and 3 bases from J, with 7 bases between. The CDR3 DNA sequence: TGTGCCAGCAGTTACTTGGGGTACAATCAGCCCCAGCATTTT. Translating it yields CASSYLGYNQPQHF.

This clonotype showed up just a few times. The chain carries TRBV29-1 and TRBJ2-1; D is undetermined. V lost 6 bases and J 1 base, leaving 13 bases between the germline ends. The CDR3 runs 14 residues. Looked up from germline, CDR1 is SQVTM and CDR2 is ANQGSEA. CDR3 sequence reads: CSVLPGVSYNEQFF. The CDR3 DNA follows: TGCAGCGTCTTGCCAGGTGTTTCCTACAATGAGCAGTTCTTC.

This clonotype was seen at least ten times. The rearrangement uses TRBV12-5 and TRBJ1-2; weak D call: TRBD1 (6 bases). Trimming pared 7 bases from V and 4 bases from J, leaving 13 bases between. This CDR3 has 13 amino acids. Germline CDR1 reads LGHNT; CDR2 reads FRNRAP. The CDR3 DNA sequence: TGTGCTAGTGCCCTCGAGGGGGGCTATGGCTACACCTTC. Its translation: CASALEGGYGYTF.

The chain carries TRBV10-1 and TRBJ2-5; D ambiguous. The closer fit of TRBJ2-1 to the DNA end suggests the J call may be wrong. CDR3 length: 14 amino acids. CDR1 is WNHNN, CDR2 SYGVQD, per germline (reference sequence). The CDR3 DNA sequence: TGCGCCAGCAGTGCCAACGTGGGATCAGAGACCCAGTTCTTC. Encoded protein: CASSANVGSETQFF.

Points on this clonotype: One base away lies a much larger clone, so this may be a sequencing read error. V gene TRBV20-1 combines with J gene TRBJ2-3; TRBD1 is a possible D gene (6 bases). The J call is doubtful: the DNA matches TRBJ1-5 better. The CDR3 is made up of 15 amino acids. Germline CDR1 reads DFQATT; CDR2 reads SNEGSKA (reference sequence). The CDR3 here is CSVLGQGKGTDTQHF. CDR3 DNA sequence: TGCAGTGTTCTTGGGCAGGGGAAGGGCACAGATACGCAGCATTTT.

The CDR3 loop reads CASSQGQGYQPQHF. The CDR3 nucleotides are TGTGCCAGCAGCCAAGGACAGGGCTATCAGCCCCAGCATTTT. This chain connects TRBV28 to TRBJ1-5, with 8 bases lining up with TRBD1. V shed 6 bases, J shed 5 bases, and the junction held 6 bases outside the gene matches. The germline V gene has CDR1 MDHEN and CDR2 SYDVKM. The length of the CDR3 is 14 residues.